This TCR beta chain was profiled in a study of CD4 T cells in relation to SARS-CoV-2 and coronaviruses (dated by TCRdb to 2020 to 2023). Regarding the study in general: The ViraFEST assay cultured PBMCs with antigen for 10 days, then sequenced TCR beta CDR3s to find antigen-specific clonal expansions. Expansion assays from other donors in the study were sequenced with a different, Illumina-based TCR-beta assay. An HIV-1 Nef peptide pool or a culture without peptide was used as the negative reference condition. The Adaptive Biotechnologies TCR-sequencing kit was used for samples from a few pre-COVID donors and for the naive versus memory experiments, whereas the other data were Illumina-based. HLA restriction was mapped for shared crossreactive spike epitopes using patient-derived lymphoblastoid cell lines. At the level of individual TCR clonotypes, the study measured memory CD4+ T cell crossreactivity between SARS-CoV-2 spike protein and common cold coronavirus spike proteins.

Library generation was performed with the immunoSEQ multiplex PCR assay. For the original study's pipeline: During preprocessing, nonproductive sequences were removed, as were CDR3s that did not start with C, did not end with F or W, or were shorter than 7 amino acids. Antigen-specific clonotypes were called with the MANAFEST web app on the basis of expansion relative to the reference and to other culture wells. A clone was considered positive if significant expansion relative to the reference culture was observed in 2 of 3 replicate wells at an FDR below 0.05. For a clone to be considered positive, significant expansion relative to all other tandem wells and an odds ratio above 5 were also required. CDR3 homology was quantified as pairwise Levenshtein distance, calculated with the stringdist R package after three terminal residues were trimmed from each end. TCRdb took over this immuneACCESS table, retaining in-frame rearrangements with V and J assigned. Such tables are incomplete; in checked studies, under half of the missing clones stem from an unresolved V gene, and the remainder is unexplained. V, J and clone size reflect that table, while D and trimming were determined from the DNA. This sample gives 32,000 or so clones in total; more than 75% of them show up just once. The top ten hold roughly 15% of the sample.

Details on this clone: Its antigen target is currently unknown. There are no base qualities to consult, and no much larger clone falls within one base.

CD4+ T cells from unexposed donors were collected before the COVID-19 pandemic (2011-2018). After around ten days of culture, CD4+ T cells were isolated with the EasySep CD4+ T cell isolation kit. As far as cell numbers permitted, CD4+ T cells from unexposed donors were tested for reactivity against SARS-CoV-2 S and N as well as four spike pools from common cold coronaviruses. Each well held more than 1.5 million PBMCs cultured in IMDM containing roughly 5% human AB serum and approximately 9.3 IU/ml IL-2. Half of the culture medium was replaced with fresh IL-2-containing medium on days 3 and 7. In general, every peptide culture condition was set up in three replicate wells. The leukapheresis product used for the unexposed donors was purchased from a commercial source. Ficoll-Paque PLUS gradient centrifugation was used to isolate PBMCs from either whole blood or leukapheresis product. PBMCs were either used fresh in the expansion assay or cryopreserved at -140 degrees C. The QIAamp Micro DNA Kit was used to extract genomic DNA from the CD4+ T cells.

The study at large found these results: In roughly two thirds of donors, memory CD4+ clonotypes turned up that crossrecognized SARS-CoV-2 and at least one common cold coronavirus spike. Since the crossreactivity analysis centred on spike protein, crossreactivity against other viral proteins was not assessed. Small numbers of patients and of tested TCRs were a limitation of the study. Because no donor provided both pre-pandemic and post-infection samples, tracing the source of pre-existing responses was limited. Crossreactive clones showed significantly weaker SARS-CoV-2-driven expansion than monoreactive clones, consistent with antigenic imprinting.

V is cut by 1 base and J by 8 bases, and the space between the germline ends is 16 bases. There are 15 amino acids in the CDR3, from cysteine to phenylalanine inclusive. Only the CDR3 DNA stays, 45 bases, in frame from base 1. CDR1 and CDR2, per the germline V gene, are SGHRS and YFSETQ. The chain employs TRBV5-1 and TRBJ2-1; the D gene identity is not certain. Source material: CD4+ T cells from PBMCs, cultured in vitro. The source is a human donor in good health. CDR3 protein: CASSLRPTLNHEQFF. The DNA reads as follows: TGCGCCAGCAGCTTGAGGCCAACCCTTAACCATGAGCAGTTCTTC.